The following is a T cell receptor beta chain sequence with its context. Its antigen remains unknown. This sample was included in a study of T cell responses to AZD1222 COVID-19 vaccine. Broader study findings: Possibly, clonal diversity was underestimated; donors were largely white British and included more females.

Looked up from germline, CDR1 is SGHVS and CDR2 is FNYEAQ. The CDR3 consists of 15 residues. Trimming stripped 5 bases from V and 2 bases from J, with 12 bases between. Produced via immunoSEQ multiplex PCR; TCRdb's table is partial and in-frame only. The table has about 48,000 clones, about 88% seen once; the top ten hold approximately 5%. This sequence was found in an adult who received the AZD1222 COVID-19 vaccine. The material sequenced was peripheral blood, taken 28 days after the second AZD1222 dose. The chain combines TRBV7-6 with TRBJ2-2; no clear D. CDR3 nucleotides: TGTGCCAGCAGCGGGATAAACCCCAACACCGGGGAGCTGTTTTTT. Its translation is CASSGINPNTGELFF.